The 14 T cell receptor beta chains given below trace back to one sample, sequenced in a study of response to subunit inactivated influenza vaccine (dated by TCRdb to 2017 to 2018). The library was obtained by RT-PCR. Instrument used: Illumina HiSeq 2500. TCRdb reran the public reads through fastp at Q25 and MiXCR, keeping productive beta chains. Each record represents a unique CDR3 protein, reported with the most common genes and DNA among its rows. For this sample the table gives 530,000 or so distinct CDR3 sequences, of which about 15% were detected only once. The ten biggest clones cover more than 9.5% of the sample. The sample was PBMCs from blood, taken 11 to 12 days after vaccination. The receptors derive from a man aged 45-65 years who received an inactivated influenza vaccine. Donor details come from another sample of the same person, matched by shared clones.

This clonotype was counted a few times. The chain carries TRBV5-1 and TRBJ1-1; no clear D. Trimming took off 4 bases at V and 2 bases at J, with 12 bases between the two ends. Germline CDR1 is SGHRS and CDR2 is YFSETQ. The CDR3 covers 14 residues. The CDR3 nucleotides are TGCGCCAGCAGCCTCCAGCTCTCAAACACTGAAGCTTTCTTT. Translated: CASSLQLSNTEAFF.

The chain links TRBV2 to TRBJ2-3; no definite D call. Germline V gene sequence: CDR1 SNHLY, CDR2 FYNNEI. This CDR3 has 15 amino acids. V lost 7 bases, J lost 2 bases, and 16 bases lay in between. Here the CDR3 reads CASKLRARDTDTQYF. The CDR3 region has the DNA TGTGCCAGCAAGTTACGCGCCAGAGACACAGATACGCAGTATTTT.

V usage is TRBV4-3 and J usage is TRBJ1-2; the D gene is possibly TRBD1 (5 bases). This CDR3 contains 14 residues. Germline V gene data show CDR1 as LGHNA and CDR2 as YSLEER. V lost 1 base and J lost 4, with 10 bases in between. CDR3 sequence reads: CASSQAQGGYGYTF. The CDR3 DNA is TGCGCCAGCAGCCAAGCCCAGGGTGGCTATGGCTACACCTTC.

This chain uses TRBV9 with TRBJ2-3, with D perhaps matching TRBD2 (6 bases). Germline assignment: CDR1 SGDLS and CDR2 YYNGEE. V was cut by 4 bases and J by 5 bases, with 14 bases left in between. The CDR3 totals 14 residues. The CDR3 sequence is CASSSRDSLDTQYF. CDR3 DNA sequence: TGTGCCAGCAGCTCCCGGGACTCCTTAGATACGCAGTATTTT.

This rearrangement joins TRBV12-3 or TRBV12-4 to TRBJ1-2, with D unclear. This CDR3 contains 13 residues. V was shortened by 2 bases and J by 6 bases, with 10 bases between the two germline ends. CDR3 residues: CASSLLRTHGYTF. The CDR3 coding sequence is TGTGCCAGCAGTTTATTGCGAACGCATGGCTACACCTTC.

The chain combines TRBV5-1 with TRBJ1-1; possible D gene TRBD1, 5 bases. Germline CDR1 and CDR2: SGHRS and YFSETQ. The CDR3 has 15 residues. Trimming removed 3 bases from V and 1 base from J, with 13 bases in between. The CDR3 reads CASSSPAGGNTEAFF. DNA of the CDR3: TGCGCCAGCAGCTCTCCCGCCGGGGGGAACACTGAAGCTTTCTTT.

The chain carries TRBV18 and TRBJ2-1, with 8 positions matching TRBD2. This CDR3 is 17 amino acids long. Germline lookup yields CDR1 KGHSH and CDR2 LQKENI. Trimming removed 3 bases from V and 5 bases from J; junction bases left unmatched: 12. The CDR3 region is CASSPPGGPSSHNEQFF. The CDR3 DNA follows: TGTGCCAGCTCACCTCCGGGAGGGCCTTCGTCCCACAATGAGCAGTTCTTC.

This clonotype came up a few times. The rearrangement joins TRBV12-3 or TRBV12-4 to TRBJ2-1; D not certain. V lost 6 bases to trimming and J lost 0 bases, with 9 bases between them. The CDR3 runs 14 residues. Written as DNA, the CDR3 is TGTGCCAGCAGAATCTCGAGCTCCTACAATGAGCAGTTCTTC. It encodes CASRISSSYNEQFF.

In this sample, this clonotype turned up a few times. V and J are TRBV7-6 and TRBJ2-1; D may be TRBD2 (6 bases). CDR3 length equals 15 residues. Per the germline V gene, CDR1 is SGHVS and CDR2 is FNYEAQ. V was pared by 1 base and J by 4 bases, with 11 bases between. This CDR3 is CASSLVAGRYNEQFF. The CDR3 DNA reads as TGTGCCAGCAGCTTAGTTGCGGGAAGGTACAATGAGCAGTTCTTC.

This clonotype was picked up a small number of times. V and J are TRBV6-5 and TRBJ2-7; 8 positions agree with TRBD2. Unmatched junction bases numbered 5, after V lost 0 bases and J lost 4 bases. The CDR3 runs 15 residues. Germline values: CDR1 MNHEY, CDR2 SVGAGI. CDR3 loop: CASSYSTGGFYEQYF. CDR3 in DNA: TGTGCCAGCAGTTACTCGACGGGAGGGTTTTACGAGCAGTACTTC.

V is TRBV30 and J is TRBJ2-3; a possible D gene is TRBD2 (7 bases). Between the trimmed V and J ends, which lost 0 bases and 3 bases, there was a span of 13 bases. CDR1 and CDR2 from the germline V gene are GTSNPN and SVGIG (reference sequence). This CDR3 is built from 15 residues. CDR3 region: CAWSVGGANTDTQYF. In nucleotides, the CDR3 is TGTGCCTGGAGTGTTGGGGGGGCCAATACAGATACGCAGTATTTT.

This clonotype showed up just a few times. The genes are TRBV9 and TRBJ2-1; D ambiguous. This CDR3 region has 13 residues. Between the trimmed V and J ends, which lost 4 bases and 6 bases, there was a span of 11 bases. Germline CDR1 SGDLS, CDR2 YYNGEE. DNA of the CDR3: TGTGCCAGCAGCTCCGCCGTCTTCAATGAGCAGTTCTTC. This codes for CASSSAVFNEQFF. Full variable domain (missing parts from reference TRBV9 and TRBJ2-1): DSGVTQTPKHLITATGQRVTLRCSPRSGDLSVYWYQQSLDQGLQFLIQYYNGEERAKGNILERFSAQQFPDLHSELNLSSLELGDSALYFCASSSAVFNEQFFGPGTRLTVL.

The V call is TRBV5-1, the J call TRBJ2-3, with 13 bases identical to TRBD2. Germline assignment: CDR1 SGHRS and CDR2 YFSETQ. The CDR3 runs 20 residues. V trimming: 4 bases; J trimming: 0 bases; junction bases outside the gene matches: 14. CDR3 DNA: TGCGCCAGCAGCGCCGGACACCTTGGACTAGCGGGGGACAGCACAGATACGCAGTATTTT. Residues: CASSAGHLGLAGDSTDTQYF.

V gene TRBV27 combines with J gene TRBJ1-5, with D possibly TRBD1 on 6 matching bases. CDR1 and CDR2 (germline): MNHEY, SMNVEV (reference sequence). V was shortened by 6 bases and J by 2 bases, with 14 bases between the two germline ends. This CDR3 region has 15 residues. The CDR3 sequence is CASSRSTGGNQPQHF. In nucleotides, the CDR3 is TGTGCCAGCAGCCGTTCGACAGGTGGCAATCAGCCCCAGCATTTT.